This T cell receptor (beta chain) was identified during a study of blood T cell repertoires in COVID-19 (dated by TCRdb to about 2020). Describing the broader study: Collaborator samples came from the United States, Italy and Spain and covered acute and convalescent phases of COVID-19. The repertoires were made available in a free public database intended to serve as a resource for research on the immune response to SARS-CoV-2. The prospective study material was composed of cDNA or gDNA derived from T cells, B-cell-depleted T cells, or PBMCs. The dataset comprised deeply sampled blood TCRbeta repertoires from subjects exposed to, actively infected with, or recovered from COVID-19. The sample metadata nearly always contained a de-identified subject ID, COVID-19 status, age in years and sex. Samples came from the ongoing ImmuneRACE study (first 160 participants) plus 1,254 subjects from 6 global collaborators. Where HLA class I and class II types were available, the types were taken from metadata supplied by the sample provider, not from assay-based typing.

Whole blood was collected in K2EDTA tubes by collaborating institutions according to the institutions' own protocols. For TCRbeta analysis, collaborator samples were shipped as frozen whole blood, as isolated PBMCs, or as DNA extracted from either sample type. What the authors observed across the whole study: The amount of clinical and demographic metadata varied by source and participant and was provided uncurated.

V and J are trimmed by 0 bases and 0 bases, and the gene matches miss 2 bases of the junction. The germline V gene yields SGDLS for CDR1 and YYNGEE for CDR2. The CDR3 has 15 amino acids, counting the end cysteine and phenylalanine. Only the CDR3 portion is preserved as DNA: 45 bases, with reading frame beginning at the first base. TCRbeta CDR3 regions were amplified from genomic DNA using the immunoSEQ Assay, a bias-controlled multiplex PCR. The authors' pipeline ran thus. Within the assay, amplification of reference gene primers was used to estimate how many nucleated cells each sample contained. To quantify the absolute abundance of each unique TCRbeta CDR3 rearrangement, sequence reads were collapsed and filtered. For each sample, productive Simpson clonality was calculated as the square root of Simpson's diversity index over productive rearrangements. This is the immuneACCESS table as TCRdb keeps it, with only in-frame sequences that have V and J called. A part of the clones is gone; compared with another copy, unresolved V genes explain less than half, and the rest is unexplained. That table gives V, J and clone size, and the DNA gave D and trimming. The sample yields about 100,000 clones; almost 80% were counted once. Jointly, the top ten make up around a third of the sample.

Regarding this clone: Its antigen specificity is not known. The record has no base qualities; no much larger clone is one base away.

The sequence came from a man aged 70 or older with active or convalescent COVID-19. Input material: peripheral blood. The rearrangement combines TRBV9 with TRBJ2-7, and 8 junction bases match TRBD2. The nucleotide sequence reads TGTGCCAGCAGCGTAGAACTAGCGGCCTCCTACGAGCAGTACTTC. Its amino acids are CASSVELAASYEQYF.